These 23 T cell receptor beta chains were sequenced from one sample in a study of CDR3 diversity in severe acne. TCRdb re-called the PCR reads through MiXCR, storing one row per CDR3 protein. The sample holds around 100,000 distinct CDR3 sequences, about half seen once. The specimen was blood. These TCRs come from a male donor with acne.

A word on this clonotype: At one boundary the junction diverges from the germline segment, which might be a read error. V is TRBV10-1 and J is TRBJ1-1; D unclear. Germline loops: CDR1 WNHNN, CDR2 SYGVQD (reference sequence). This CDR3 region has 14 residues. Here the CDR3 DNA reads TGTGCCAGCTTTGCGCCTAGATGGTACACTGAAGCTTTCTTT. Encoded protein: CASFAPRWYTEAFF.

This clonotype is medium-sized (0.01 to 0.1%) in the sample. V gene TRBV20-1 combines with J gene TRBJ2-1; D remains unclear. This CDR3 spans 14 amino acids. The germline CDR1 and CDR2 sequences are DFQATT and SNEGSKA (reference sequence). Trimming removed 5 bases from V and 5 bases from J, with 16 bases in between. In DNA form, the CDR3 reads TGCAGTGCTTATACTCCAGGTGGCCACAATGAGCAGTTCTTC. Its protein is CSAYTPGGHNEQFF.

This clonotype appeared many times. J is TRBJ2-1 and V is TRBV6-5; TRBD1 aligns across 7 bases. This CDR3 is built from 14 residues. V shed 6 bases and J 0 bases; nucleotides not matched to a gene: 2. Germline V gene sequence: CDR1 MNHEY, CDR2 SVGAGI. The CDR3 DNA reads as TGTGCCAGCAGCCGGGACAGCTCCTACAATGAGCAGTTCTTC. Translation gives CASSRDSSYNEQFF.

This clonotype was seen many times. The chain uses TRBV20-1 and TRBJ2-7, with 11 bases lining up with TRBD2. CDR1 is DFQATT, CDR2 SNEGSKA, per germline (reference sequence). The CDR3 contains 16 residues. V lost 6 bases, J lost 4 bases, and 14 bases stayed unmatched. For the CDR3, the DNA is TGCAGTGCCCCCGGGGGTAGCGGGAGGGGCGTATACGAGCAGTACTTC. Translating gives CSAPGGSGRGVYEQYF.

V and J are TRBV2 and TRBJ2-6; D gene uncertain. The CDR3 has 15 amino acids. The germline V and J ends were trimmed by 3 bases and 3 bases, with 9 bases remaining between them. Germline V CDR1 and CDR2: SNHLY, FYNNEI. Written as DNA, the CDR3 is TGTGCCAGCAGTGAGGACCTATATGGGGCCAACGTCCTGACTTTC. Translating it yields CASSEDLYGANVLTF.

This clonotype was observed at least ten times. The chain is built from TRBV20-1 and TRBJ1-2; 8 nucleotides line up with TRBD1. CDR3 length equals 14 residues. The V gene's germline CDR1 is DFQATT and CDR2 SNEGSKA (reference sequence). Trimming removed 3 bases from V and 0 bases from J; junction bases left unmatched: 3. The CDR3 protein is CSARGQAANYGYTF. In nucleotides, the CDR3 is TGCAGTGCTAGGGGACAGGCTGCTAACTATGGCTACACCTTC.

This clonotype was seen ten or more times. This may be a read error: a much more frequent sequence differs by one nucleotide. Because the CDR3 is missing its conserved closing phenylalanine or tryptophan, this is likely a read error. The chain couples TRBV20-1 to TRBJ2-5; 13 nucleotides align to TRBD2. The germline gives CDR1 DFQATT, CDR2 SNEGSKA (reference sequence). The CDR3 extends over 16 amino acids. Trimming took 3 bases from V and 1 from J; bases not matched to a gene: 5. CDR3 sequence: CSASGGLAGLQETQYL. CDR3 DNA: TGCAGTGCTAGCGGGGGACTAGCGGGGCTCCAAGAGACCCAGTACCTC.

This clonotype was recorded many times. The CDR3 here is CASSYSWASGNTIYF. The CDR3 nucleotides are TGTGCCAGCAGTTACTCGTGGGCCTCTGGAAACACCATATATTTT. The chain joins TRBV6-5 to TRBJ1-3; no clear D. Deletions cut 0 bases from V and 0 bases from J, with 6 bases between. Germline V gives CDR1 MNHEY, CDR2 SVGAGI. The CDR3 length is 15 residues.

The V gene is TRBV18, the J gene TRBJ2-2; 9 bases align to TRBD1. The V segment lost 6 bases and the J segment 3 bases; nucleotides outside the gene matches: 8. This CDR3 has 16 amino acids. Germline V lookup: CDR1 KGHSH, CDR2 LQKENI. The CDR3 sequence: CASSQIQGADTGELFF. DNA for the CDR3: TGTGCCAGCTCGCAGATACAGGGGGCAGACACCGGGGAGCTGTTTTTT.

A few counts support this clonotype. This sequence joins TRBV29-1 and TRBJ2-7; 10 bases line up with TRBD1. The J segment lost 5 bases and the V segment lost 4 bases, leaving 5 bases of the junction unmatched. CDR1 is SQVTM and CDR2 is ANQGSEA in the germline V gene. The CDR3 extends over 13 amino acids. The DNA of the CDR3 is TGCAGCGTTGTGGGACAGGGGAAGAACGAGCAGTACTTC. Protein sequence: CSVVGQGKNEQYF.

V is TRBV20-1 and J is TRBJ1-1; D remains ambiguous. Looked up from germline, CDR1 is DFQATT and CDR2 is SNEGSKA (reference sequence). CDR3 length: 11 amino acids. V lost 6 bases and J 5 bases, leaving 10 bases between the germline ends. The CDR3 reads CSAQGKTEAFF. CDR3 sequence (DNA): TGCAGTGCCCAAGGGAAGACTGAAGCTTTCTTT.

V gene TRBV7-2 combines with J gene TRBJ2-7; perhaps TRBD1 as D (5 bases). The V end lost 5 bases, the J end lost 5 bases, and 25 bases lay between the germline ends. CDR3 length equals 17 residues. Germline values: CDR1 SGHTA, CDR2 FQGNSA. CDR3 amino acids: CASSVDSKERLMHEQYF. CDR3 nucleotide sequence: TGTGCCAGCAGCGTCGACAGCAAAGAACGGCTCATGCACGAGCAGTACTTC.

This clonotype was counted a few times. The V gene is TRBV6-5, the J gene TRBJ2-5, with a tentative D call TRBD2 (7 bases). The V end was cut by 0 bases, the J end by 5 bases, with 13 bases between. Germline assignment: CDR1 MNHEY and CDR2 SVGAGI. CDR3 size: 15 residues. The CDR3 loop is CASSYSRRGGETQYF. DNA of the CDR3: TGTGCCAGCAGTTACTCGAGGCGCGGGGGCGAGACCCAGTACTTC.

V usage is TRBV29-1 and J usage is TRBJ2-5; 8 bases line up with TRBD2. V trimming: 5 bases; J trimming: 4 bases; junction bases outside the gene matches: 6. Germline-derived CDR1 and CDR2 are SQVTM and ANQGSEA. This CDR3 region has 13 residues. In DNA form, the CDR3 reads TGCAGCGTTCGCGTAGCGGGAATAGAGACCCAGTACTTC. Amino acids: CSVRVAGIETQYF.

This clonotype was observed a handful of times. Being one base from a much bigger clone, this may be a read error. CDR3 loop: CAASDLTGALGAEQFF. DNA of the CDR3: TGTGCCGCCAGTGATCTTACAGGGGCCCTTGGAGCTGAGCAGTTCTTC. V and J are TRBV24-1 and TRBJ2-1; the match to TRBD1 covers 7 bases. CDR3 size: 16 residues. Germline lookup yields CDR1 KGHDR and CDR2 SFDVKD.

The CDR3, as DNA: TGTGCCAGCAGCTCGAGGATTTCCTACGAGCAGTACTTC. It is translated as CASSSRISYEQYF. The genes are TRBV7-2 and TRBJ2-7; no definite D call. This CDR3 has 13 amino acids. Germline loops: CDR1 SGHTA, CDR2 FQGNSA. V shed 4 bases and J shed 1 base, with 8 bases lying between them. The variable domain in full, completed from reference TRBV7-2 and TRBJ2-7, reads GAGVSQSPSNKVTEKGKDVELRCDPISGHTALYWYRQSLGQGLEFLIYFQGNSAPDKSGLPSDRFSAERTGGSVSTLTIQRTQQEDSAVYLCASSSRISYEQYFGPGTRLTVT.

This clonotype has ten or more counts. V usage is TRBV29-1 and J usage is TRBJ2-2; no clear D. CDR1 is SQVTM and CDR2 is ANQGSEA in the germline V gene. CDR3 length equals 12 residues. Deletions cut 3 bases from V and 3 bases from J, with 5 bases between. The CDR3 DNA sequence: TGCAGCGTTGATAAGGACACCGGGGAGCTGTTTTTT. It yields the protein CSVDKDTGELFF.

This rearrangement joins TRBV20-1 to TRBJ2-3, with 12 positions matching TRBD2. The CDR3 runs 15 residues. The germline V gene encodes CDR1 DFQATT and CDR2 SNEGSKA (reference sequence). Unmatched junction bases numbered 3, after V lost 1 base and J lost 4 bases. CDR3 coding DNA: TGCAGTGCTAGAGGACTAGCGGGAGAGTCAGATACGCAGTATTTT. Amino acid sequence: CSARGLAGESDTQYF.

The V gene is TRBV12-3 or TRBV12-4, the J gene TRBJ1-1; 8 bases match TRBD1. With 6 bases clipped from V and 0 bases from J, the junction kept 3 bases outside the gene matches. This CDR3 has 14 amino acids. In DNA, the CDR3 is TGTGCCAGCAGACAGGGGGATTTGAACACTGAAGCTTTCTTT. Protein sequence: CASRQGDLNTEAFF.

This clonotype occurred many times. The chain links TRBV20-1 to TRBJ1-6; D uncertain. V was pared by 3 bases and J by 5 bases, with 14 bases between. This CDR3 spans 15 amino acids. Germline CDR1 reads DFQATT; CDR2 reads SNEGSKA (reference sequence). The CDR3 here is CSASLQSINNSPLHF. CDR3 sequence (DNA): TGCAGTGCTAGTTTACAGAGCATAAATAATTCACCCCTCCACTTT.

This clonotype was detected only a few times. The V gene is TRBV28, the J gene TRBJ1-2; 10 positions agree with TRBD1. V shed 5 bases, J shed 5 bases, and the junction held 5 bases outside the gene matches. CDR1 and CDR2 (germline): MDHEN, SYDVKM. The CDR3 covers 14 residues. The CDR3 spells CASSPGDRGYGYTF. For the CDR3, the DNA is TGTGCCAGCAGTCCTGGGGACAGGGGATATGGCTACACCTTC.

The chain links TRBV2 to TRBJ1-1; the D is unclear. With 4 bases removed from V and 6 bases from J, the gap between germline ends came to 6 bases. The CDR3 runs 11 residues. Per the germline V gene, CDR1 is SNHLY and CDR2 is FYNNEI. CDR3 in DNA: TGTGCCAGCAGTGGCGGGTCTGAAGCTTTCTTT. It yields the protein CASSGGSEAFF.

V is TRBV24-1 and J is TRBJ2-2, with TRBD1 matching over 9 bases. This CDR3 spans 16 amino acids. V lost 4 bases to trimming and J lost 4 bases; unmatched junction nucleotides: 6. Germline assignment: CDR1 KGHDR and CDR2 SFDVKD. The CDR3 DNA is TGTGCCACCAGTGAAGCCGGGACAGGGACCACCGGGGAGCTGTTTTTT. The encoded protein is CATSEAGTGTTGELFF.